The 10 T cell receptor beta chains below were found in one sample sequenced in a study of naive and memory T cell subsets. Both TRBC1 and TRBC2 were covered by a beta constant-region primer of two equimolar oligonucleotides. TCRdb re-analysed the UMI-ligation and nested PCR reads in MiXCR, keeping a single row per CDR3 protein. Among some 83,000 distinct CDR3 sequences listed, about 12% were seen once. The sequenced sample was central memory CD4+ T cells from blood. These TCRs come from a human donor in good health.

The chain couples TRBV6-5 to TRBJ2-1, with 13 bases that match TRBD2. V trimming: 2 bases; J trimming: 6 bases; junction bases outside the gene matches: 1. The CDR3 has 15 residues. Germline V lookup: CDR1 MNHEY, CDR2 SVGAGI. The CDR3 DNA sequence: TGTGCCAGCAGTTACGGACTAGCGGGAGTCAATGAGCAGTTCTTC. This gives the protein CASSYGLAGVNEQFF.

This clonotype was seen a handful of times. This rearrangement joins TRBV14 to TRBJ2-1; 10 bases align to TRBD2. Germline V gene data show CDR1 as SGHDN and CDR2 as FVKESK. With 1 base clipped from V and 9 bases from J, the junction kept 6 bases outside the gene matches. The CDR3 totals 15 residues. The CDR3 region is CASSQVVAGGSEQFF. In nucleotides, the CDR3 is TGTGCCAGCAGCCAAGTCGTAGCGGGAGGATCTGAGCAGTTCTTC.

This clonotype was detected ten times or more. The chain employs TRBV6-1 and TRBJ2-3; D unresolved. Germline V gene lookup returns CDR1 MNHNS and CDR2 SASEGT. Trimming removed 6 bases from V and 1 base from J, with 14 bases in between. The CDR3 runs to 15 residues. This CDR3 is CASSVRKPGTDTQYF. Here the CDR3 DNA reads TGTGCCAGCAGCGTGAGGAAGCCTGGCACAGATACGCAGTATTTT.

This chain connects TRBV5-1 to TRBJ1-4; 7 bases match TRBD1. The CDR3 is 15 amino acids. The V and J ends lost 0 bases and 5 bases, in that order; junction bases with no gene match: 4. Germline V gene lookup returns CDR1 SGHRS and CDR2 YFSETQ. The CDR3 sequence: CASSLGDRTNEKLFF. The CDR3, as DNA: TGCGCCAGCAGCTTGGGGGACAGAACGAATGAAAAACTGTTTTTT.

The genes are TRBV29-1 and TRBJ2-7; 13 nucleotides match TRBD2. CDR1 is SQVTM, CDR2 ANQGSEA, per germline. The V segment lost 7 bases and the J segment 2 bases; nucleotides outside the gene matches: 5. The CDR3 runs 14 residues. As DNA, the CDR3 is TGCAGCGCCCGACTAGCGGGAGGACCCTACGAGCAGTACTTC. As protein: CSARLAGGPYEQYF.

The sample holds many counts of this clonotype. The V gene is TRBV6-2 or TRBV6-3, the J gene TRBJ2-7; 8 bases map to TRBD2. The CDR3 sequence is 17 residues long. Germline loops: CDR1 MNHEY, CDR2 SVGEGT. The V and J ends lost 2 bases and 1 base, in that order; junction bases with no gene match: 10. The CDR3 coding sequence is TGTGCCAGCAGTTACGGCGCTTTGGTAGCGGGATCCTACGAGCAGTACTTC. Protein sequence: CASSYGALVAGSYEQYF.

This chain joins TRBV18 and TRBJ2-5, with D perhaps matching TRBD1 (6 bases). The germline V gene has CDR1 KGHSH and CDR2 LQKENI. The length of the CDR3 is 15 residues. The germline V and J ends were trimmed by 2 bases and 2 bases, with 12 bases remaining between them. CDR3 protein: CASSPSLDSQETQYF. CDR3 in DNA: TGTGCCAGCTCACCATCACTGGACAGTCAAGAGACCCAGTACTTC.

This clonotype appeared a few times. V and J are TRBV2 and TRBJ2-2; no clear D gene. V dropped 6 bases and J dropped 4 bases, with 9 bases sitting between them. The CDR3 consists of 13 residues. Germline CDR1 is SNHLY and CDR2 is FYNNEI. DNA for the CDR3: TGTGCCAGCAGCGTAATAACCACCGGGGAGCTGTTTTTT. Translating it yields CASSVITTGELFF.

This clonotype was detected ten times or more. This chain uses TRBV5-6 with TRBJ1-1; no firm D call. CDR3 length: 12 residues. V lost 3 bases and J 1 base, leaving 4 bases between the germline ends. Per germline, CDR1 SGHDT and CDR2 YYEEEE. The CDR3 DNA is TGTGCCAGCAGCTCCTGGAACACTGAAGCTTTCTTT. This sequence encodes CASSSWNTEAFF.

The rearrangement uses TRBV7-2 and TRBJ1-5, with 7 bases fitting TRBD1. The V segment lost 1 base and the J segment 4 bases; nucleotides outside the gene matches: 4. Germline V gene data show CDR1 as SGHTA and CDR2 as FQGNSA. This CDR3 comprises 15 residues. The CDR3 bases are TGTGCCAGCAGCTTAGGACAGGGAAGTAATCAGCCCCAGCATTTT. It specifies CASSLGQGSNQPQHF.